This T cell receptor beta chain came from a study of early T cells in non-severe SARS-CoV-2 infection. Study details: Bulk RNA from unsorted whole blood was sequenced; chains were unpaired.

Looked up from germline, CDR1 is MNHEY and CDR2 is SVGAGI. This CDR3 has 11 residues. V lost 2 bases, J lost 8 bases, and 6 bases lay in between. TCRdb redid the calling of the 5' RACE reads with MiXCR, one entry per CDR3 protein. The sample yields about 47,000 distinct CDR3 sequences, approximately 11% seen once. This clonotype showed up just a few times. The V call is TRBV6-5, the J call TRBJ1-1; D ambiguous. This TCR came from an adult who was a healthcare worker with PCR-confirmed SARS-CoV-2 infection or an uninfected control (not recorded which). Sequencing input: whole blood. The CDR3 coding sequence is TGTGCCAGCAGTTACGGACCGGAAGCTTTCTTT. This sequence encodes CASSYGPEAFF.